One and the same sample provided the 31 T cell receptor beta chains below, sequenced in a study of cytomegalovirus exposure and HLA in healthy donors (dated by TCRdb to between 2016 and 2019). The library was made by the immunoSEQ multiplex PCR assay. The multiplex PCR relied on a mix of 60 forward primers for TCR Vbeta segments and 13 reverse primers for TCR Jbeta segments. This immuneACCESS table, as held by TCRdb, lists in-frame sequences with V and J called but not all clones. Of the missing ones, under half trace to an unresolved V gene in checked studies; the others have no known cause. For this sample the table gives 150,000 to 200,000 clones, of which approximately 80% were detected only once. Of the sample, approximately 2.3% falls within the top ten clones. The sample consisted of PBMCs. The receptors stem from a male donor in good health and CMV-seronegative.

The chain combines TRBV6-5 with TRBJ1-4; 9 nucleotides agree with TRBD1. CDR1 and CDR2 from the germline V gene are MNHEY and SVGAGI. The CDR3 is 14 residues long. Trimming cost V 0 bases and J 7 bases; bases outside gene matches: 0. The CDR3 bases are TGTGCCAGCAGTTACTCGGGACAGGGTGAAAAACTGTTTTTT. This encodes CASSYSGQGEKLFF.

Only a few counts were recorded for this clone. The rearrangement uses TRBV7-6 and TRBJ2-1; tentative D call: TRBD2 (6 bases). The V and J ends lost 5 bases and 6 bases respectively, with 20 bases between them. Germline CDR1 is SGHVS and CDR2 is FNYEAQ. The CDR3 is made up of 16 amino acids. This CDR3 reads CASSLYLGTGGNEQFF. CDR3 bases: TGTGCCAGCAGCCTGTACCTCGGGACTGGGGGCAATGAGCAGTTCTTC. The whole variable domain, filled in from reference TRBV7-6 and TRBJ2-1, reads GAGVSQSPRYKVTKRGQDVALRCDPISGHVSLYWYRQALGQGPEFLTYFNYEAQQDKSGLPNDRFSAERPEGSISTLTIQRTEQRDSAMYRCASSLYLGTGGNEQFFGPGTRLTVL.

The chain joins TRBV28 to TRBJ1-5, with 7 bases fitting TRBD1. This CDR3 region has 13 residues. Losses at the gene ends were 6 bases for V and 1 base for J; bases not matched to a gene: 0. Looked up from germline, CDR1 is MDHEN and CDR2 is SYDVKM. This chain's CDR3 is CASRTGSNQPQHF. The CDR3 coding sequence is TGTGCCAGCAGGACAGGGAGCAATCAGCCCCAGCATTTT.

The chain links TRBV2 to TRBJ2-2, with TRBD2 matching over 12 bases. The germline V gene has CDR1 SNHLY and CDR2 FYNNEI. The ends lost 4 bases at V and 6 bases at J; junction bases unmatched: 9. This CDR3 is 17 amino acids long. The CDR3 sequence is CASSGGTSGRPPGELFF. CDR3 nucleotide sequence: TGTGCCAGCAGTGGAGGGACTAGCGGGCGTCCACCCGGGGAGCTGTTTTTT.

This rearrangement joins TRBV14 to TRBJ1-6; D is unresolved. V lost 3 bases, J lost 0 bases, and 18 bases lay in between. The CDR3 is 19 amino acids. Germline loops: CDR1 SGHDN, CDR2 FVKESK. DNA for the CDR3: TGTGCCAGCAGCCACCGGGTTCTGGAGTTCAGCTCCTATAATTCACCCCTCCACTTT. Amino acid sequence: CASSHRVLEFSSYNSPLHF.

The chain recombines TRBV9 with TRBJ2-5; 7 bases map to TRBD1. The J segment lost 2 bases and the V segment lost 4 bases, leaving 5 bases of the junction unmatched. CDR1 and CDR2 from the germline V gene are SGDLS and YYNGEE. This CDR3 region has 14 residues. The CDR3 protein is CASSLRQGQETQYF. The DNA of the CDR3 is TGTGCCAGCAGCCTAAGACAGGGACAAGAGACCCAGTACTTC.

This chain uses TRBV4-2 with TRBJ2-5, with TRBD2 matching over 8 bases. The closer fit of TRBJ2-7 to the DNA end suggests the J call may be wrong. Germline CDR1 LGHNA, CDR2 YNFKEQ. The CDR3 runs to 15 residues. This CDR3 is CASSPLGGGFYEQYF. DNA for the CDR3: TGTGCCAGCAGCCCCCTGGGCGGGGGGTTCTACGAGCAGTACTTC.

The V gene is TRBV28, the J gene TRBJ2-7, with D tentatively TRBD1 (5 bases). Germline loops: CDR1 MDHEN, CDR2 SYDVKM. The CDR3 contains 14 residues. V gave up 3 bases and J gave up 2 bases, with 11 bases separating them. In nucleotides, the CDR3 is TGTGCCAGCAGTTTTTTCGACAGAACCTACGAGCAGTACTTC. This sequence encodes CASSFFDRTYEQYF. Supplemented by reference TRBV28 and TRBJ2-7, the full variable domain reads DVKVTQSSRYLVKRTGEKVFLECVQDMDHENMFWYRQDPGLGLRLIYFSYDVKMKEKGDIPEGYSVSREKKERFSLILESASTNQTSMYLCASSFFDRTYEQYFGPGTRLTVT.

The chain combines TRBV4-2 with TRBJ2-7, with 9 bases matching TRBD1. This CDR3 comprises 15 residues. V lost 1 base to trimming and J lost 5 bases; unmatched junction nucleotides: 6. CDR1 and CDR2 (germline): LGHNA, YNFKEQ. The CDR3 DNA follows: TGTGCCAGCAGCCAAGCCGGGACAGGGAGCCACGAGCAGTACTTC. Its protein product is CASSQAGTGSHEQYF.

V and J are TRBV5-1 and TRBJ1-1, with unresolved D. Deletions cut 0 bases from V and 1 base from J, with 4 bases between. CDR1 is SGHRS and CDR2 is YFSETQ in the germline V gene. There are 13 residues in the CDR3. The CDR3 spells CASSLDQNTEAFF. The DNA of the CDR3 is TGCGCCAGCAGCTTGGATCAGAACACTGAAGCTTTCTTT.

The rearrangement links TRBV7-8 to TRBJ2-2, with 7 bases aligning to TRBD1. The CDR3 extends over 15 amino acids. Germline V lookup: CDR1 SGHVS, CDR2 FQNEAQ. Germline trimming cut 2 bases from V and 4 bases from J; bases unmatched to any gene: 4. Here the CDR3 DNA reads TGTGCCAGCAGCTTATCGGGACAGACCACCGGGGAGCTGTTTTTT. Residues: CASSLSGQTTGELFF.

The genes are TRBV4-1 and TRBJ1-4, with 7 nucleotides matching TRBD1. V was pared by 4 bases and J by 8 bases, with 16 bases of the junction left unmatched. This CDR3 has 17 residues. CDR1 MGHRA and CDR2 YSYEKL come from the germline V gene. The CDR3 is CASSLEPLQGLGEKLFF. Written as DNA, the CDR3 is TGCGCCAGCAGCCTAGAACCACTACAGGGGTTAGGGGAAAAACTGTTTTTT.

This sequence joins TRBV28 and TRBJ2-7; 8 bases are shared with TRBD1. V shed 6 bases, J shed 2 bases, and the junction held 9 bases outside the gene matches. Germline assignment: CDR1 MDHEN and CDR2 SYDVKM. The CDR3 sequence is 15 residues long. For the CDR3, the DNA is TGTGCCAGCAGCCTAGACAGGGGAAGAACCTACGAGCAGTACTTC. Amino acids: CASSLDRGRTYEQYF.

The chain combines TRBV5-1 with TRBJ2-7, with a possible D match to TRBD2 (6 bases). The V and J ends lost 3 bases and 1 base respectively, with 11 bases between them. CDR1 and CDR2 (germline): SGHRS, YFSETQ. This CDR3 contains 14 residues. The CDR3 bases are TGCGCCAGCAGCTGGATGGAGGGTTCCTACGAGCAGTACTTC. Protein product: CASSWMEGSYEQYF.

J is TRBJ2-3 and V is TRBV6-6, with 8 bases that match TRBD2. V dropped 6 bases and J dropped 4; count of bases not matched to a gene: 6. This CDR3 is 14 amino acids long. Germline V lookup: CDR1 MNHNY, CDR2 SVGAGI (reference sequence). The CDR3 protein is CASRTSASPDTQYF. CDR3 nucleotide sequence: TGTGCCAGCAGGACTAGCGCCTCCCCAGATACGCAGTATTTT.

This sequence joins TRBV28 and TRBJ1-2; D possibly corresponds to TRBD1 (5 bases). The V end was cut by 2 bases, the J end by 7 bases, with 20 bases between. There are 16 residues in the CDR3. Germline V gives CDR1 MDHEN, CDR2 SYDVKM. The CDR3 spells CASSLIGRAGVGGYTF. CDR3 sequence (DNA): TGTGCCAGCAGTTTAATCGGGCGTGCGGGGGTGGGTGGCTACACCTTC.

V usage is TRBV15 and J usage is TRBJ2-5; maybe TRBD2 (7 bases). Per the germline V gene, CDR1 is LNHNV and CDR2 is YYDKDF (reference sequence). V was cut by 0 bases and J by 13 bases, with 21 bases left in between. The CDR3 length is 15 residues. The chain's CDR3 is CATSREGALATSRYF. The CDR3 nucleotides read TGTGCCACCAGCAGAGAGGGGGCACTAGCGACCTCGAGGTACTTC.

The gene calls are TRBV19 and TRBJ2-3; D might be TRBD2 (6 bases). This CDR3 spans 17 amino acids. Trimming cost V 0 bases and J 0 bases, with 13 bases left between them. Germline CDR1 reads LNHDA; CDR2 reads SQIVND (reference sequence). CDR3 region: CASSIERGDFSTDTQYF. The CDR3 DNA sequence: TGTGCCAGTAGTATAGAACGTGGGGACTTCAGCACAGATACGCAGTATTTT.

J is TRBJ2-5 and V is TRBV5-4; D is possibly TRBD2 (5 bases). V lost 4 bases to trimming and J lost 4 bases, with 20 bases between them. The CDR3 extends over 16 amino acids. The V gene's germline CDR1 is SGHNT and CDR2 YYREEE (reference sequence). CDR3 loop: CASSPGGPLELETQYF. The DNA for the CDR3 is TGTGCCAGCAGCCCAGGAGGCCCGTTAGAGTTAGAGACCCAGTACTTC.

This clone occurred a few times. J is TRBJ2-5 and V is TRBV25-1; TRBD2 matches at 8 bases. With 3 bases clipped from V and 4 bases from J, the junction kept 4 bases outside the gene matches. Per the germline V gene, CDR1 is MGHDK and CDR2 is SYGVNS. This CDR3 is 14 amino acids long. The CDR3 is CASSDGTSRETQYF. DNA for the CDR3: TGTGCCAGCAGTGACGGGACTAGTCGAGAGACCCAGTACTTC. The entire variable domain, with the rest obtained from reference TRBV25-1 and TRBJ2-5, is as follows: EADIYQTPRYLVIGTGKKITLECSQTMGHDKMYWYQQDPGMELHLIHYSYGVNSTEKGDLSSESTVSRIRTEHFPLTLESARPSHTSQYLCASSDGTSRETQYFGPGTRLLVL.

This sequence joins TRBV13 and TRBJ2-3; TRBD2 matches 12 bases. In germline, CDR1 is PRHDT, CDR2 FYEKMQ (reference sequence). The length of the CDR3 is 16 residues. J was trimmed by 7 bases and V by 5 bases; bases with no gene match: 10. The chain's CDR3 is CASSHLTSGRGNTQYF. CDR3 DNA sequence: TGTGCCAGCAGCCACTTGACTAGCGGGAGAGGTAATACGCAGTATTTT.

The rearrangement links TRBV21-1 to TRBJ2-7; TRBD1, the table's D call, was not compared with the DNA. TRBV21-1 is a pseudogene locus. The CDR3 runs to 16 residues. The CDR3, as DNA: TGTGCCAGCAGCCCGAAATTCGACACTTACTCCTACGAGCAGTACTTC. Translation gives CASSPKFDTYSYEQYF.

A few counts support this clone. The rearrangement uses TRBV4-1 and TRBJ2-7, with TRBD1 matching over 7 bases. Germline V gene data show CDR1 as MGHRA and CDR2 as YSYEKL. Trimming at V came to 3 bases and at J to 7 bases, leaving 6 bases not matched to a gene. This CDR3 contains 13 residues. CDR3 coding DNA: TGCGCCAGCAGCCAGTTGACAGGGCGGGAGCAGTACTTC. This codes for CASSQLTGREQYF.

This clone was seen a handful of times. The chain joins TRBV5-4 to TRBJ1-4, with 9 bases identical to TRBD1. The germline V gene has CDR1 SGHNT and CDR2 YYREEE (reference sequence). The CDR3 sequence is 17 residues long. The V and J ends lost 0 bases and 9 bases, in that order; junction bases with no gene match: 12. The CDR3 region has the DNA TGTGCCAGCAGCTTGGAGCCCGCCGGGACAGGGATAAAAAAACTGTTTTTT. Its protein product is CASSLEPAGTGIKKLFF.

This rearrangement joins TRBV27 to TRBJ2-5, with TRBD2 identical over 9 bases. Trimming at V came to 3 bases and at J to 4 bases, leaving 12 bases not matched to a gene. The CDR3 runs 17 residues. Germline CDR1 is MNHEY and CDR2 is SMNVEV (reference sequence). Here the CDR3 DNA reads TGTGCCAGCAGTTTCGGGCTAGCGGGACTGCATCGAGAGACCCAGTACTTC. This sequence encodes CASSFGLAGLHRETQYF.

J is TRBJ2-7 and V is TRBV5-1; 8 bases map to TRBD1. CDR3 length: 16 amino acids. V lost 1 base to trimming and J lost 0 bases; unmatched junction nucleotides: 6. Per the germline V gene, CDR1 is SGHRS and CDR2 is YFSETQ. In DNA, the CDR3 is TGCGCCAGCAGCTTGACCGGGACAGGAAGCTCCTACGAGCAGTACTTC. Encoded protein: CASSLTGTGSSYEQYF. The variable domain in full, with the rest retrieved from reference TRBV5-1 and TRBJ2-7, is KAGVTQTPRYLIKTRGQQVTLSCSPISGHRSVSWYQQTPGQGLQFLFEYFSETQRNKGNFPGRFSGRQFSNSRSEMNVSTLELGDSALYLCASSLTGTGSSYEQYFGPGTRLTVT.

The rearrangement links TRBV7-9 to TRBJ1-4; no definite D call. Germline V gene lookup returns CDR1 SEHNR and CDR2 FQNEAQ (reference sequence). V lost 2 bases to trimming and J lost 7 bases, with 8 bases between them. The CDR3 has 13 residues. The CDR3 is CASSLMAGEKLFF. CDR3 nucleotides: TGTGCCAGCAGCTTAATGGCAGGTGAAAAACTGTTTTTT.

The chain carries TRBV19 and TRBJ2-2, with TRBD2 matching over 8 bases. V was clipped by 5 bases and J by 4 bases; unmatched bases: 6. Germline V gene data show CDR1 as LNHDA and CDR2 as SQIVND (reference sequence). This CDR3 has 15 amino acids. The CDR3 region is CASSVGLAGTGELFF. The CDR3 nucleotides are TGTGCCAGTAGTGTAGGACTAGCTGGCACCGGGGAGCTGTTTTTT.

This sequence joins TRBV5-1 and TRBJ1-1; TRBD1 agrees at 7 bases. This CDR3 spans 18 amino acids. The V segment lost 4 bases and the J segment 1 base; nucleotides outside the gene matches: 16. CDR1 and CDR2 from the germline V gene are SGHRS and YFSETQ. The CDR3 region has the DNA TGCGCCAGCAGCGCCTCAACCGCCATGACAGGGAAGAACACTGAAGCTTTCTTT. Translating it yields CASSASTAMTGKNTEAFF.

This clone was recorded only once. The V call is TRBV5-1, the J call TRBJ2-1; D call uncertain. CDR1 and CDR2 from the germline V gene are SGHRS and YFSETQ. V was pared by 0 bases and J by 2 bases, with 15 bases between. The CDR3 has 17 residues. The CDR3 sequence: CASSLARRLVPYNEQFF. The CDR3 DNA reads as TGCGCCAGCAGCTTGGCTCGTCGGTTGGTGCCCTACAATGAGCAGTTCTTC.

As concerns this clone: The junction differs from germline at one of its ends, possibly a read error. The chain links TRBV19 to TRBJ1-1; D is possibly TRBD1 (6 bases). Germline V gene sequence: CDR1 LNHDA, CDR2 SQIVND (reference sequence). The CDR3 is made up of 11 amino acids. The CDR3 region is CASSPDRSLIF. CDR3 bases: TGTGCCAGTAGTCCCGACAGGAGTTTGATCTTT.